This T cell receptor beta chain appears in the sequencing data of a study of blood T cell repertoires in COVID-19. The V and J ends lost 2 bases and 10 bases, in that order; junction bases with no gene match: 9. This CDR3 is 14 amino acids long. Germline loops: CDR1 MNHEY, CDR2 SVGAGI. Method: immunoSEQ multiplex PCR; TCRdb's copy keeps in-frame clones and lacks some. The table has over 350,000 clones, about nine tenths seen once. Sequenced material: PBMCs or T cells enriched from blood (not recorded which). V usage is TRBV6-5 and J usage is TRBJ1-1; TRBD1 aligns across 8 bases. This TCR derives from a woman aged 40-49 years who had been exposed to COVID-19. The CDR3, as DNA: TGTGCCAGCAGTTACACTAAACGACAGGGGAGAGCTTTCTTT. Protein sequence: CASSYTKRQGRAFF.